These T cell receptor beta chains were read from a single sample in a study of CD8+ T cells in alopecia areata. This table comes from immunoSEQ multiplex PCR, and its TCRdb copy is limited to in-frame clones, with some not included. In the table there are 80,000 to 100,000 clones, around 44% of which are singletons. The sequenced sample was CD4+ T cells sorted from blood. All receptors come from a human donor with alopecia areata. Each CDR3 is given without its conserved first and last residue. The size entry is marked missing in some rows and otherwise reads once, few, many or a size class.

CDR3	size	J	V
ASSRLADSSYEQY	few	TRBJ2-7	TRBV4-2
ASSLGRRGLLAKNIQY	few	TRBJ2-4	TRBV7-9
ASSLASSLSEQY	few	TRBJ2-7	TRBV5-1
ASSLDREATQY	-	TRBJ2-5	TRBV5-1
ASSDWGTGTDTQY	few	TRBJ2-3	TRBV2
SASPRLNTEAF	few	TRBJ1-1	TRBV29-1
ASSPGGGGHEQY	-	TRBJ2-7	TRBV4-3
ASSLPGGNTEAF	-	TRBJ1-1	TRBV28
ASSSSTGVETQY	-	TRBJ2-5	TRBV4-3
ASSLVGLAGGPNEQF	-	TRBJ2-1	TRBV2
ASRLGTTPGSGEQF	few	TRBJ2-1	TRBV2
ASSFPQGRGEQY	-	TRBJ2-7	TRBV28
SGRTGGDTEAF	-	TRBJ1-1	TRBV29-1
SVGSKGGRTDTQY	few	TRBJ2-3	TRBV29-1
SVETMIDEQY	-	TRBJ2-7	TRBV29-1
ASSSPSAGGQPQH	few	TRBJ1-5	TRBV6-5
SVEPGQTSYEQY	once	TRBJ2-7	TRBV29-1
ASRRRTSGSFHEQF	few	TRBJ2-1	TRBV23-1
ASSWGDNQPQH	few	TRBJ1-5	TRBV28
SVERRPGSDTEAF	few	TRBJ1-1	TRBV29-1
ASSVGRVAETQY	-	TRBJ2-5	TRBV9
SVGGQGNQPQH	few	TRBJ1-5	TRBV29-1
ASSPGLGIQETQY	-	TRBJ2-5	TRBV7-2
ASSSTESSTDTQY	few	TRBJ2-3	TRBV5-1
ASSPERSSWGETQY	-	TRBJ2-5	TRBV5-1
ASKGQTKNIQY	few	TRBJ2-4	TRBV6-5
ASSVVFGGDGYT	-	TRBJ1-2	TRBV9
SVGGVITDTQY	few	TRBJ2-3	TRBV29-1
ASSLGVWGMNTEAF	-	TRBJ1-1	TRBV27
ASSLRRGTGELF	few	TRBJ2-2	TRBV14
AWSVQGTSSSPLH	-	TRBJ1-6	TRBV30
ASSQGGWAGTGNEQF	few	TRBJ2-1	TRBV11-2
SVVGQETQY	-	TRBJ2-5	TRBV29-1
SVRSGQGTEQY	-	TRBJ2-7	TRBV29-1
SVAQESRDSPLH	few	TRBJ1-6	TRBV29-1
SVATTITDTQY	-	TRBJ2-3	TRBV29-1
ASSQERGARNEQF	few	TRBJ2-1	TRBV14
SVVSGNAGELF	-	TRBJ2-2	TRBV29-1
ASSDTGSSSYEQY	-	TRBJ2-7	TRBV11-3
SVQGQGNTEAF	few	TRBJ1-1	TRBV29-1
ASSIAPGQGPQH	-	TRBJ1-5	TRBV19
ASSLGRNTGELF	few	TRBJ2-2	TRBV11-2
ASSLGLGSSYNEQF	-	TRBJ2-1	TRBV11-2
SVEEGEKLF	-	TRBJ1-4	TRBV29-1
AWNRGDHYGYT	-	TRBJ1-2	TRBV30
AISDYSGSSTDTQY	-	TRBJ2-3	TRBV10-3
AWSRTGVPQETQY	-	TRBJ2-5	TRBV30
SVAHPGNMDIQY	few	TRBJ2-4	TRBV29-1
AWSVNFEETQY	-	TRBJ2-5	TRBV30
ASSPPGTRNREQY	-	TRBJ2-7	TRBV7-2
SVESDPNEKLF	-	TRBJ1-4	TRBV29-1
ASRHGQPATWGYT	-	TRBJ1-2	TRBV28
ASSPSPGGTDTQY	many	TRBJ2-3	TRBV11-2
ASSQEASGGNIQY	few	TRBJ2-4	TRBV4-2
ASSSEEGFNYGYT	-	TRBJ1-2	TRBV7-8
ASSSYAGTQY	-	TRBJ2-3	TRBV9
ASTGSEIYEQY	-	TRBJ2-7	TRBV6-6
SVGQGIVDTQY	once	TRBJ2-3	TRBV29-1
ASSLGGRYGYT	-	TRBJ1-2	TRBV5-4
ASSLGLVETQY	-	TRBJ2-5	TRBV4-1